The clone carrying this T cell receptor beta chain was recorded once. Clones were read by immunoSEQ multiplex PCR, and TCRdb kept only the in-frame ones, dropping some. The table records 55,000 to 65,000 clones, around 97% of them present only once. The sample belongs to a study of technical replicates of blood from four donors. The receptor was isolated from a human donor in good health. The specimen sequenced was T cells isolated from PBMCs.

The CDR3 here is CASRRDSPMNTEAFF. For the CDR3, the DNA is TGTGCCAGCAGACGGGACAGTCCCATGAACACTGAAGCTTTCTTT. The chain is built from TRBV28 and TRBJ1-1, with TRBD1 matching over 7 bases. This CDR3 comprises 15 residues. Losses at the gene ends were 6 bases for V and 0 bases for J; bases not matched to a gene: 7. Germline-derived CDR1 and CDR2 are MDHEN and SYDVKM.